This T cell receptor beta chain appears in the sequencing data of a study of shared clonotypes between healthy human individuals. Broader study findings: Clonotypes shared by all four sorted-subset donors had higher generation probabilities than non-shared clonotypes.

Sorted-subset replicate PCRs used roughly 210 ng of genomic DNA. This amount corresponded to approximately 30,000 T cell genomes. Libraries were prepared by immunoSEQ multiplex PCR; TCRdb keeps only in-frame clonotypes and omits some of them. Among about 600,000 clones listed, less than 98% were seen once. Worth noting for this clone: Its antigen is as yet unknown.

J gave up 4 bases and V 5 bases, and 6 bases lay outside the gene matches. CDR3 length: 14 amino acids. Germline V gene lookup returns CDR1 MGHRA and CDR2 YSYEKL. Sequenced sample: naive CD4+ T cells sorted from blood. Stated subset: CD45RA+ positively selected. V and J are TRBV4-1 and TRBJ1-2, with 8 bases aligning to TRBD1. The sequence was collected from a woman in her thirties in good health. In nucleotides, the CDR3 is TGCGCCAGCAGCGGACAGGGTGAGGGCTATGGCTACACCTTC. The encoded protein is CASSGQGEGYGYTF.